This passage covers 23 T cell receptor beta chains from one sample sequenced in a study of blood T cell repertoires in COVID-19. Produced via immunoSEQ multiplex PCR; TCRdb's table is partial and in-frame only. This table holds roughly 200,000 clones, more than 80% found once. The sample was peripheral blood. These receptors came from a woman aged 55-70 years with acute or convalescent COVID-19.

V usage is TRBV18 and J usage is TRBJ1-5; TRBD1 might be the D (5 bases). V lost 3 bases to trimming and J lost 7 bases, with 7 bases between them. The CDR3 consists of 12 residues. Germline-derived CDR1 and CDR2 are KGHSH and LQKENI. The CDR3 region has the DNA TGTGCCAGCTCACCCGGGGGGCAGCCCCAGCATTTT. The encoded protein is CASSPGGQPQHF.

The DNA of the CDR3 is TGTGCCAGCAGTTTTCCGGGGGAAGAGACCCAGTACTTC. Translation gives CASSFPGEETQYF. The chain is built from TRBV12-3 or TRBV12-4 and TRBJ2-5; tentatively, D is TRBD2 (6 bases). V lost 3 bases, J lost 3 bases, and 8 bases lay in between. The CDR3 spans 13 residues.

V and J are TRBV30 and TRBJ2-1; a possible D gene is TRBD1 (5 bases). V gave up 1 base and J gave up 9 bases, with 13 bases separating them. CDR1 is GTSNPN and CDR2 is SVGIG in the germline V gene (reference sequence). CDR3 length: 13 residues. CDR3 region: CAWSGDGRGEQFF. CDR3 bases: TGTGCCTGGAGTGGGGATGGAAGGGGTGAGCAGTTCTTC.

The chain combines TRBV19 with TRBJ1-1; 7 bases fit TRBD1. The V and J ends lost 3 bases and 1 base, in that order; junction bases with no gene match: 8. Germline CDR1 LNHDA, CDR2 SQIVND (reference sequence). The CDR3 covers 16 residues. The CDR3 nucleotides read TGTGCCAGTAGTATTCAGGGACAGAGATGGAACACTGAAGCTTTCTTT. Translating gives CASSIQGQRWNTEAFF.

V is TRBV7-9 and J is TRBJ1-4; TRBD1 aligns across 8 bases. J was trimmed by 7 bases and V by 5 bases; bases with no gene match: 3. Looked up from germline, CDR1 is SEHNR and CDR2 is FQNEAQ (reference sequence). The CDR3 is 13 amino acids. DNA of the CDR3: TGTGCCAGCAGCCGAGACAGGGGTGAAAAACTGTTTTTT. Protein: CASSRDRGEKLFF.

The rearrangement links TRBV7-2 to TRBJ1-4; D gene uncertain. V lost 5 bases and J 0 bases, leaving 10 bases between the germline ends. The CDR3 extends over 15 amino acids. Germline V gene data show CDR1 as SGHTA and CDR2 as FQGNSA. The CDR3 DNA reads TGTGCCAGCAGCATACAGAGTGCAACTAATGAAAAACTGTTTTTT. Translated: CASSIQSATNEKLFF. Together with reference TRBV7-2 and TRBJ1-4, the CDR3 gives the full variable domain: GAGVSQSPSNKVTEKGKDVELRCDPISGHTALYWYRQSLGQGLEFLIYFQGNSAPDKSGLPSDRFSAERTGGSVSTLTIQRTQQEDSAVYLCASSIQSATNEKLFFGSGTQLSVL.

In DNA, the CDR3 is TGTGCCAGCAGCCAACCGGGACAGGGGGACTACGAGCAGTACTTC. Protein: CASSQPGQGDYEQYF. The V gene is TRBV5-4, the J gene TRBJ2-7, with 11 bases fitting TRBD1. V trimming: 4 bases; J trimming: 3 bases; junction bases outside the gene matches: 6. The CDR3 spans 15 residues. Germline V gene data show CDR1 as SGHNT and CDR2 as YYREEE (reference sequence).

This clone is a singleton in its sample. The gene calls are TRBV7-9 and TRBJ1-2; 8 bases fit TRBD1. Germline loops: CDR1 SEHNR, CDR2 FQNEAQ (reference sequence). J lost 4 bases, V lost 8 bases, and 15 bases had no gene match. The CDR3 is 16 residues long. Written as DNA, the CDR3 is TGTGCCAGCGGCCCAGGGGGCGAGCGTTTTGGCTATGGCTACACCTTC. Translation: CASGPGGERFGYGYTF. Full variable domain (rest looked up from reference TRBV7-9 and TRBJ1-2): DTGVSQNPRHKITKRGQNVTFRCDPISEHNRLYWYRQTLGQGPEFLTYFQNEAQLEKSRLLSDRFSAERPKGSFSTLEIQRTEQGDSAMYLCASGPGGERFGYGYTFGSGTRLTVV.

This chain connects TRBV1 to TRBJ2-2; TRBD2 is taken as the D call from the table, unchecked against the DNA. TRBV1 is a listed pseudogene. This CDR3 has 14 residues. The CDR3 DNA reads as TGCACCAGCACCACCGACTTGATCTCCGGGGAGCTGTTTTTT. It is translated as CTSTTDLISGELFF.

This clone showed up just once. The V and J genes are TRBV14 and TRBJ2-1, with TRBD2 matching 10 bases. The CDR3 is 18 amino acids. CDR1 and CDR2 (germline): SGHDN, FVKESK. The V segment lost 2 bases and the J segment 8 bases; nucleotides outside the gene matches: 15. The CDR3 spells CASSQQTPSGRVYDEQFF. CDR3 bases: TGTGCCAGCAGCCAACAAACTCCCAGCGGGAGGGTGTATGATGAGCAGTTCTTC.

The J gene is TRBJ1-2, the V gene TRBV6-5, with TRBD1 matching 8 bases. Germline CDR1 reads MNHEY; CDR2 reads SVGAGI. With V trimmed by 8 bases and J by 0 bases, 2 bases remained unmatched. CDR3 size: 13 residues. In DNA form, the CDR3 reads TGTGCCAGCGGGACAGGCGCTAACTATGGCTACACCTTC. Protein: CASGTGANYGYTF.

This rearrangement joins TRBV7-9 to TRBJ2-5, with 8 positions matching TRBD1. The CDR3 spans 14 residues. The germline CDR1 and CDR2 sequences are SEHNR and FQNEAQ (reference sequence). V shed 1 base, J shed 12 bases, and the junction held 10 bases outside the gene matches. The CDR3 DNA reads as TGTGCCAGCAGCTTAGAGGTCGGACAGGGCCACAAGTACTTC. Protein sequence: CASSLEVGQGHKYF.

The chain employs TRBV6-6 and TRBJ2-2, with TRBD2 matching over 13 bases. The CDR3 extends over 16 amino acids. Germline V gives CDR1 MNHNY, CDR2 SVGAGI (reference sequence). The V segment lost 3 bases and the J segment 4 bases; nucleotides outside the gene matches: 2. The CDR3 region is CASSYTSGRATGELFF. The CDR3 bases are TGTGCCAGCAGTTATACTAGCGGGAGGGCCACCGGGGAGCTGTTTTTT.

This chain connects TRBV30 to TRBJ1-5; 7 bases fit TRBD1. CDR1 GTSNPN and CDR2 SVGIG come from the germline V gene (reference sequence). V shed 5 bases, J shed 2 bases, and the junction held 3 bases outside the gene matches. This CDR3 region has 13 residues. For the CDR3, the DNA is TGTGCCTGGCAAACAGGGGGCAATCAGCCCCAGCATTTT. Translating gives CAWQTGGNQPQHF.

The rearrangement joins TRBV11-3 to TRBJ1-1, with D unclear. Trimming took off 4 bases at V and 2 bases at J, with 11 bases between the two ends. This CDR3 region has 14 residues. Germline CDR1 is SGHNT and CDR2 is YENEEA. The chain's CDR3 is CASSSQVLNTEAFF. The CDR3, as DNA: TGTGCCAGCAGCTCCCAGGTTCTCAACACTGAAGCTTTCTTT.

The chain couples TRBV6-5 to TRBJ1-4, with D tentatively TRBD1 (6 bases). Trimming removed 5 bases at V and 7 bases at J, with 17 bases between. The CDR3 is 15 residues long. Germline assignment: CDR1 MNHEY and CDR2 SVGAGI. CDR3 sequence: CASSPAGGHGEKLFF. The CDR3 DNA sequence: TGTGCCAGCAGTCCCGCGGGGGGCCATGGTGAAAAACTGTTTTTT.

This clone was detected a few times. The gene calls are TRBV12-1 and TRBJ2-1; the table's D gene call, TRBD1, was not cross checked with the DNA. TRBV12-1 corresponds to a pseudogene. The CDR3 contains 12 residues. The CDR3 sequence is CASSFDTGQQFF. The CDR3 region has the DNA TGTGCCAGCAGCTTTGATACAGGGCAGCAGTTCTTC.

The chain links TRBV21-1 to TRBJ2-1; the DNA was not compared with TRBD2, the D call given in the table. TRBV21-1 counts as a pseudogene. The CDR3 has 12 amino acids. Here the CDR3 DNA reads TGTGCCAGCAGCAAACCGCGGGATGAGCAGTTCTTC. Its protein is CASSKPRDEQFF.

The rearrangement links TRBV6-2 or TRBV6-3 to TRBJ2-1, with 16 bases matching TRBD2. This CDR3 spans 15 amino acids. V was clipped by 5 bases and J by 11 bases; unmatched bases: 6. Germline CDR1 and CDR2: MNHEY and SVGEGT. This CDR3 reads CASSPAGLAGGKQFF. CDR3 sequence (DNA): TGTGCCAGCAGTCCGGCGGGACTAGCGGGGGGGAAGCAGTTCTTC.

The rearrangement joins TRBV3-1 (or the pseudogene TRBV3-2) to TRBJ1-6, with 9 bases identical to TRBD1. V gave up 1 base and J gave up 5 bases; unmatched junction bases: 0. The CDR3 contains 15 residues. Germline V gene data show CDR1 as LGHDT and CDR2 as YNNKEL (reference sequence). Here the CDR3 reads CASSQGTGDNSPLHF. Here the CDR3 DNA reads TGTGCCAGCAGCCAAGGGACAGGGGATAATTCACCCCTCCACTTT.

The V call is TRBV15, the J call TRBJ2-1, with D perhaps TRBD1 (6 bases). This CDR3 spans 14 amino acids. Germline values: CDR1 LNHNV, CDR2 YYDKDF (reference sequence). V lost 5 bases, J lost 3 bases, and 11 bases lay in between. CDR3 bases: TGTGCCACCAGCGCGAACAGGGACTACAATGAGCAGTTCTTC. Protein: CATSANRDYNEQFF.

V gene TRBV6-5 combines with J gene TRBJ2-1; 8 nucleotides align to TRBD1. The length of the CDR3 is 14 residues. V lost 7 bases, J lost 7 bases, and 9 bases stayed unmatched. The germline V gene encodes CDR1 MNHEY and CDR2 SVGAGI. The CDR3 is CASMLTGALNEQFF. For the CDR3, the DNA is TGTGCCAGCATGTTGACAGGGGCCCTTAATGAGCAGTTCTTC.

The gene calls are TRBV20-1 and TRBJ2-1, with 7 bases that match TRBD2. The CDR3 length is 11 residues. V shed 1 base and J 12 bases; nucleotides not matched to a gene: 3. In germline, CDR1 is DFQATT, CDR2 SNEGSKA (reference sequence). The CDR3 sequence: CSARGWGGQFF. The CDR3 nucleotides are TGCAGTGCTAGAGGCTGGGGGGGGCAGTTCTTC.